These 32 T cell receptor beta chains were sequenced from one sample in a study of blood T cell repertoires in COVID-19 (dated by TCRdb to the early 2020s). Library preparation employed the immunoSEQ multiplex PCR assay. In TCRdb, the immuneACCESS table is reduced to in-frame sequences with V and J assigned. These tables do not hold every clone; where another copy was compared, an unresolved V gene accounts for under half, and the others remain unexplained. In all, the sample holds more than 250,000 clones, and approximately 83% of those were seen once. The ten largest clones represent 2.2% of the sample. Sequencing was done on a sample of PBMCs or T cells enriched from blood (not recorded which). All receptors derive from a man younger than 40 who had recovered from COVID-19.

J is TRBJ1-2 and V is TRBV7-9; 9 positions match TRBD1. The CDR3 is 16 amino acids. CDR1 is SEHNR, CDR2 FQNEAQ, per germline (reference sequence). The V segment lost 5 bases and the J segment 3 bases; nucleotides outside the gene matches: 10. The CDR3 bases are TGTGCCAGCAGCAAGCTACAGGGGGCTCGAGACTATGGCTACACCTTC. This gives the protein CASSKLQGARDYGYTF.

V usage is TRBV25-1 and J usage is TRBJ1-2; D perhaps matches TRBD1 (5 bases). Trimming shortened V by 11 bases and J by 0 bases, and 16 bases separated the two germline ends. This CDR3 region has 14 residues. Looked up from germline, CDR1 is MGHDK and CDR2 is SYGVNS. The CDR3 coding sequence is TGTGCCCGCGCCCAGGGAAGATCTAACTATGGCTACACCTTC. It translates to CARAQGRSNYGYTF.

V gene TRBV10-3 combines with J gene TRBJ1-1; 9 bases map to TRBD1. The V and J ends lost 4 bases and 4 bases, in that order; junction bases with no gene match: 13. The CDR3 sequence is 17 residues long. Germline values: CDR1 ENHRY, CDR2 SYGVKD. The chain's CDR3 is CAISGGPGVTGGTEAFF. CDR3 nucleotide sequence: TGTGCCATCAGTGGCGGCCCAGGTGTGACAGGGGGCACTGAAGCTTTCTTT.

This chain connects TRBV12-3 or TRBV12-4 to TRBJ2-1; the D gene is possibly TRBD2 (5 bases). The CDR3 length is 11 residues. V gave up 7 bases and J gave up 6 bases, with 7 bases separating them. The CDR3 loop reads CASTSGNEQFF. In nucleotides, the CDR3 is TGTGCCAGCACCAGCGGCAATGAGCAGTTCTTC.

This sequence joins TRBV10-3 and TRBJ1-3; possibly TRBD1 for D (5 bases). This CDR3 region has 15 residues. The V end lost 0 bases, the J end lost 3 bases, and 9 bases lay between the germline ends. The V gene's germline CDR1 is ENHRY and CDR2 SYGVKD. The CDR3 here is CAISESGGNGNTIYF. In DNA form, the CDR3 reads TGTGCCATCAGTGAGTCGGGGGGAAATGGAAACACCATATATTTT.

V gene TRBV7-8 combines with J gene TRBJ1-1; D is ambiguous. The CDR3 is 14 residues long. V lost 5 bases and J 2 bases, leaving 12 bases between the germline ends. The germline CDR1 and CDR2 sequences are SGHVS and FQNEAQ. CDR3 in amino acids: CASSPGNANTEAFF. DNA for the CDR3: TGTGCCAGCAGCCCAGGAAACGCAAACACTGAAGCTTTCTTT. Combining the CDR3 with reference TRBV7-8 and TRBJ1-1 gives the whole variable domain GAGVSQSPRYKVAKRGQDVALRCDPISGHVSLFWYQQALGQGPEFLTYFQNEAQLDKSGLPSDRFFAERPEGSVSTLKIQRTQQEDSAVYLCASSPGNANTEAFFGQGTRLTVV.

The chain joins TRBV6-5 to TRBJ1-5; weak D call: TRBD1 (6 bases). The CDR3 consists of 14 residues. The ends were cut back, 7 bases at V and 5 bases at J, with 15 bases in the middle. From germline, CDR1 is MNHEY and CDR2 SVGAGI. CDR3 amino acids: CASTIRDNYQPQHF. As DNA, the CDR3 is TGTGCCAGCACCATCCGGGACAATTATCAGCCCCAGCATTTT.

The chain uses TRBV11-2 and TRBJ2-5; 11 bases match TRBD2. The ends lost 2 bases at V and 5 bases at J; junction bases unmatched: 7. Germline values: CDR1 SGHAT, CDR2 FQNNGV. There are 16 residues in the CDR3. CDR3 DNA: TGTGCCAGCAGCTTATCTAGCGGGGGGCTCCGGGAGACCCAGTACTTC. Encoded protein: CASSLSSGGLRETQYF.

The chain combines TRBV5-1 with TRBJ1-6; 8 nucleotides line up with TRBD1. J gave up 6 bases and V 3 bases, and 8 bases lay outside the gene matches. Germline assignment: CDR1 SGHRS and CDR2 YFSETQ. This CDR3 is built from 16 residues. CDR3 sequence reads: CASSSAGGTFNSPLHF. The CDR3 DNA reads as TGCGCCAGCAGCTCCGCAGGGGGCACTTTTAATTCACCCCTCCACTTT.

The table lists this clone with a few counts. This chain joins TRBV6-5 and TRBJ2-7; 8 bases map to TRBD2. The CDR3 sequence is 15 residues long. Unmatched junction bases numbered 9, after V lost 8 bases and J lost 0 bases. Germline CDR1 reads MNHEY; CDR2 reads SVGAGI. The CDR3 protein is CASGRSGGNSYEQYF. CDR3 sequence (DNA): TGTGCCAGCGGTCGAAGCGGGGGCAACTCCTACGAGCAGTACTTC.

The V gene is TRBV3-1 (or the pseudogene TRBV3-2), the J gene TRBJ1-2; D is possibly TRBD1 (6 bases). Trimming removed 4 bases from V and 4 bases from J, with 10 bases in between. CDR1 and CDR2 (germline): LGHDT, YNNKEL (reference sequence). The CDR3 is made up of 13 amino acids. CDR3 loop: CASSREQGYGYTF. The CDR3 coding sequence is TGTGCCAGCAGCCGGGAACAGGGCTATGGCTACACCTTC.

This chain connects TRBV14 to TRBJ1-2, with a possible D match to TRBD1 (5 bases). Germline V CDR1 and CDR2: SGHDN, FVKESK. V lost 4 bases and J lost 4, with 13 bases in between. CDR3 length: 14 amino acids. The CDR3 region is CASSPTRGGYGYTF. The DNA for the CDR3 is TGTGCCAGCAGCCCGACTCGGGGGGGCTATGGCTACACCTTC.

The count of this clone is one. The gene calls are TRBV19 and TRBJ1-2; 9 bases map to TRBD1. Germline assignment: CDR1 LNHDA and CDR2 SQIVND (reference sequence). The CDR3 is made up of 14 amino acids. Losses at the gene ends were 9 bases for V and 8 bases for J; bases not matched to a gene: 13. CDR3 nucleotides: TGTGCCAGCTTAAACCGGGACAGGGTCGGCGGCTACACCTTC. Translating it yields CASLNRDRVGGYTF.

This chain connects TRBV6-5 to TRBJ1-2, with 9 bases matching TRBD1. CDR3 length equals 12 residues. CDR1 and CDR2 from the germline V gene are MNHEY and SVGAGI. The V gene end was trimmed by 7 bases and the J gene end by 7 bases; junction bases not matched to a gene: 4. This CDR3 reads CASKQGAGGYTF. The CDR3 nucleotides read TGTGCCAGCAAACAGGGGGCTGGTGGCTACACCTTC.

CDR3 in DNA: TGCGCCAGCAGCTTGGCGGAGGGAGGAGCCTACAATGAGCAGTTCTTC. Translated, it gives CASSLAEGGAYNEQFF. The rearrangement uses TRBV5-1 and TRBJ2-1; a weak D match, TRBD2 (6 bases). V was cut by 0 bases and J by 2 bases, with 12 bases left in between. The CDR3 is 16 residues long. The germline V gene encodes CDR1 SGHRS and CDR2 YFSETQ.

The chain couples TRBV6-1 to TRBJ2-6, with 8 bases lining up with TRBD1. The CDR3 is 17 amino acids. V lost 4 bases, J lost 0 bases, and 5 bases stayed unmatched. Germline loops: CDR1 MNHNS, CDR2 SASEGT. The CDR3 region is CASSGGTGVSGANVLTF. CDR3 nucleotides: TGTGCCAGCAGTGGCGGGACAGGAGTCTCTGGGGCCAACGTCCTGACTTTC.

This chain connects TRBV4-1 to TRBJ1-5; D remains ambiguous. V lost 1 base and J lost 5, with 12 bases in between. Germline V gene sequence: CDR1 MGHRA, CDR2 YSYEKL. This CDR3 is 15 amino acids long. The DNA of the CDR3 is TGCGCCAGCAGCCAAGTACAAGAGGATTATCAGCCCCAGCATTTT. It encodes CASSQVQEDYQPQHF.

The chain joins TRBV6-4 to TRBJ1-6; no clear D gene. This CDR3 spans 14 amino acids. Trimming pared 11 bases from V and 4 bases from J, leaving 15 bases between. The germline CDR1 and CDR2 sequences are MRHNA and SNTAGT. In DNA, the CDR3 is TGTGCCGCCCAGCTAACGGGGTATAATTCACCCCTCCACTTT. It is translated as CAAQLTGYNSPLHF.

The chain joins TRBV4-1 to TRBJ1-4; tentative D call: TRBD1 (6 bases). Germline values: CDR1 MGHRA, CDR2 YSYEKL. The CDR3 length is 13 residues. Trimming took off 2 bases at V and 7 bases at J, with 8 bases between the two ends. The CDR3 is CASSQTQGEKLFF. In DNA form, the CDR3 reads TGCGCCAGCAGCCAAACACAGGGTGAAAAACTGTTTTTT.

The V and J genes are TRBV7-9 and TRBJ1-2; TRBD1 agrees at 7 bases. Trimming removed 0 bases from V and 9 bases from J; junction bases left unmatched: 7. Germline CDR1 reads SEHNR; CDR2 reads FQNEAQ (reference sequence). The CDR3 has 14 amino acids. CDR3 sequence (DNA): TGTGCCAGCAGCTTAGCGGTAGGGGGCATGAGCTACACCTTC. Translating gives CASSLAVGGMSYTF.

This clone was detected only a few times. The chain combines TRBV30 with TRBJ2-6; D is perhaps TRBD1 (6 bases). Trimming shortened V by 2 bases and J by 3 bases, and 11 bases separated the two germline ends. CDR3 size: 15 residues. In germline, CDR1 is GTSNPN, CDR2 SVGIG (reference sequence). The DNA of the CDR3 is TGTGCCTGGAGTATGGGGGCCGGTGGGGCCAACGTCCTGACTTTC. Residues: CAWSMGAGGANVLTF.

V gene TRBV25-1 combines with J gene TRBJ1-4; D call uncertain. The V end was cut by 1 base, the J end by 0 bases, with 9 bases between. The V gene's germline CDR1 is MGHDK and CDR2 SYGVNS. This CDR3 region has 16 residues. The DNA for the CDR3 is TGTGCCAGCAGTGAATTAGGCAGGACAACTAATGAAAAACTGTTTTTT. This codes for CASSELGRTTNEKLFF. The whole variable domain, filled in from reference TRBV25-1 and TRBJ1-4, reads EADIYQTPRYLVIGTGKKITLECSQTMGHDKMYWYQQDPGMELHLIHYSYGVNSTEKGDLSSESTVSRIRTEHFPLTLESARPSHTSQYLCASSELGRTTNEKLFFGSGTQLSVL.

The chain couples TRBV5-6 to TRBJ1-4; the D gene is possibly TRBD1 (5 bases). CDR1 and CDR2 from the germline V gene are SGHDT and YYEEEE. The CDR3 totals 15 residues. V gave up 2 bases and J gave up 8 bases, with 16 bases separating them. The CDR3 coding sequence is TGTGCCAGCAGCTTCTCCGGGGGGTCGGGAGAAAAACTGTTTTTT. Protein product: CASSFSGGSGEKLFF.

This clone was seen a single time. The rearrangement joins TRBV6-6 to TRBJ2-7; weak D call: TRBD2 (7 bases). Trimming shortened V by 2 bases and J by 2 bases, and 16 bases separated the two germline ends. Per germline, CDR1 MNHNY and CDR2 SVGAGI (reference sequence). The CDR3 runs 16 residues. The CDR3 protein is CASSYGTGGLTYEQYF. The CDR3 DNA is TGTGCCAGCAGTTACGGGACGGGGGGCCTAACCTACGAGCAGTACTTC.

The rearrangement uses TRBV5-1 and TRBJ2-2; D perhaps matches TRBD2 (5 bases). Trimming removed 0 bases at V and 4 bases at J, with 13 bases between. There are 16 residues in the CDR3. Germline V gene data show CDR1 as SGHRS and CDR2 as YFSETQ. CDR3 DNA sequence: TGCGCCAGCAGCTTGGACAGCCCTGCGGGCACCGGGGAGCTGTTTTTT. Its translation is CASSLDSPAGTGELFF.

V is TRBV18 and J is TRBJ2-1; TRBD1 matches at 7 bases. This CDR3 is built from 14 residues. The V gene's germline CDR1 is KGHSH and CDR2 LQKENI. V shed 3 bases and J 8 bases; nucleotides not matched to a gene: 7. CDR3 in amino acids: CASSPTTGDHEQFF. CDR3 DNA: TGTGCCAGCTCACCCACTACAGGGGACCATGAGCAGTTCTTC.

Remarks on this clone: This sample includes further DNA sequences coding for the same CDR3. The chain is built from TRBV5-1 and TRBJ2-7; D might be TRBD1 (5 bases). This CDR3 spans 15 amino acids. Germline V CDR1 and CDR2: SGHRS, YFSETQ. V dropped 0 bases and J dropped 2 bases, with 12 bases sitting between them. CDR3 region: CASSLGQGRTYEQYF. The CDR3 bases are TGCGCCAGCAGCTTGGGGCAGGGTCGCACCTACGAGCAGTACTTC.

The chain joins TRBV25-1 to TRBJ1-4, with a tentative D call TRBD1 (5 bases). V lost 1 base and J 6 bases, leaving 9 bases between the germline ends. Germline CDR1 and CDR2: MGHDK and SYGVNS. CDR3 length: 14 residues. Here the CDR3 DNA reads TGTGCCAGCAGTGAATTGACAGCCGATGAAAAACTGTTTTTT. It codes for CASSELTADEKLFF.

CDR3 bases: TGTGCCAGCAGCTTAGCAGGGGGCTATAATTCACCCCTCCACTTT. Protein sequence: CASSLAGGYNSPLHF. The genes are TRBV7-8 and TRBJ1-6; D possibly corresponds to TRBD1 (6 bases). There are 15 residues in the CDR3. Trimming removed 0 bases from V and 3 bases from J, with 6 bases in between. In germline, CDR1 is SGHVS, CDR2 FQNEAQ.

This chain links TRBV13 with TRBJ1-2; D possibly corresponds to TRBD1 (6 bases). The CDR3 length is 16 residues. Germline V gene lookup returns CDR1 PRHDT and CDR2 FYEKMQ (reference sequence). Deletions cut 0 bases from V and 4 bases from J, with 15 bases between. The CDR3 bases are TGTGCCAGCAGCTTAGGGCAAGACAGGATAATCTATGGCTACACCTTC. Translating gives CASSLGQDRIIYGYTF.

The V call is TRBV5-1, the J call TRBJ1-3, with D unresolved. Germline V gene data show CDR1 as SGHRS and CDR2 as YFSETQ. The germline V and J ends were trimmed by 0 bases and 2 bases, with 6 bases remaining between them. This CDR3 is 14 amino acids long. The CDR3 loop is CASSLGEPGNTIYF. CDR3 nucleotide sequence: TGCGCCAGCAGCTTGGGGGAGCCTGGAAACACCATATATTTT.

CDR3 sequence (DNA): TGTGCCAGCATAGGACAGGGTCTTAATGAAAAACTGTTTTTT. Amino acids: CASIGQGLNEKLFF. The chain links TRBV3-1 (or the pseudogene TRBV3-2) to TRBJ1-4; TRBD1 matches at 8 bases. Germline-derived CDR1 and CDR2 are LGHDT and YNNKEL (reference sequence). V lost 7 bases to trimming and J lost 4 bases; unmatched junction nucleotides: 5. This CDR3 is 14 amino acids long.